The sequence of this TCR beta chain was determined in a study of cytomegalovirus exposure and HLA in healthy donors. The CDR3 consists of 15 residues. The J segment lost 8 bases and the V segment lost 1 base, leaving 2 bases of the junction unmatched. Looked up from germline, CDR1 is LGHNA and CDR2 is YNFKEQ. With 60 Vbeta and 13 Jbeta primers, the PCR was carried out. Some clones are missing from TCRdb's copy, which holds only in-frame ones; the method was immunoSEQ multiplex PCR. This sample has around 50,000 clones; 65% to 90% occur once, and the top ten carry approximately 4%. Sequencing input: PBMCs. The genes are TRBV4-2 and TRBJ1-6, with 10 positions matching TRBD1. The sequence came from a young man in good health and CMV-seronegative. This CDR3 is CASSQAGTGDSPLHF. CDR3 bases: TGTGCCAGCAGCCAAGCCGGGACAGGGGATTCACCCCTCCACTTT.